This T cell receptor beta chain was sequenced during a study of cytomegalovirus exposure and HLA in healthy donors. The primer mix had 60 Vbeta and 13 Jbeta primers. Clones were sequenced by immunoSEQ multiplex PCR, and TCRdb holds only the in-frame ones, with some missing. The repertoire holds 200,000 to 300,000 clones, with 80% to 90% as singletons. Findings and caveats of the study: Most sequenced TCRs were rare (though some public TCRs occurred in many donors). What a later analysis reportedly showed was that an Asian-associated ancestry cluster had fewer N-insertions than the roughly 700-donor mean. In a later analysis, around 18,000 TCR beta sequences were associated with HLA alleles at 0.05 false discovery rate.

Turning to this clone: Its antigen is undetermined.

The material sequenced was PBMCs. This TCR was sampled from a woman in her 40s in good health and CMV-seropositive.

The CDR3 spells CASSLDRQGTGTEAFF. CDR3 in DNA: TGCGCCAGCAGCTTGGATCGTCAGGGGACGGGCACTGAAGCTTTCTTT. The rearrangement uses TRBV5-1 and TRBJ1-1, with D perhaps TRBD1 (6 bases). The germline CDR1 and CDR2 sequences are SGHRS and YFSETQ. CDR3 length equals 16 residues. V gave up 0 bases and J gave up 4 bases, with 16 bases separating them.